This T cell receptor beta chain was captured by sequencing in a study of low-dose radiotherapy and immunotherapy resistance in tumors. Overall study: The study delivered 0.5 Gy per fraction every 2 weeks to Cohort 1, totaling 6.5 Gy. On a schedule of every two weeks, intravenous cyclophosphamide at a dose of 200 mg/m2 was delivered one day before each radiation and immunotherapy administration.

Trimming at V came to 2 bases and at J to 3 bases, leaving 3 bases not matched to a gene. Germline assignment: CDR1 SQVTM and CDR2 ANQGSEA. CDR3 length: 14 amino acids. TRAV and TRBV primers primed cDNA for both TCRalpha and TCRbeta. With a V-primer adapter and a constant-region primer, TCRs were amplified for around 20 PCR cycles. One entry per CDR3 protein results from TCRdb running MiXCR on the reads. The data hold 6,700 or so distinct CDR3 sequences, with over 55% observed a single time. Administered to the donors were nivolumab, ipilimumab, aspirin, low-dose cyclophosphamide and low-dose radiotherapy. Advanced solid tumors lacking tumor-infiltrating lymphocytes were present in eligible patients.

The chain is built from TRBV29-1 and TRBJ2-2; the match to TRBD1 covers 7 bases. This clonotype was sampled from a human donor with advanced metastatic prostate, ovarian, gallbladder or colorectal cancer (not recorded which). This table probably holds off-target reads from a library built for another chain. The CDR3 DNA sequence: TGCAGCGTTGAACCCGGGACAGACACCGGGGAGCTGTTTTTT. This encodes CSVEPGTDTGELFF.